This TCR beta chain was obtained from a study of beta chain features in type 1 diabetes. This clone turned up a few times. Its antigen is unknown. Sorting with CD45RO/CCR7/CD25/CD127/CD95/CD27 yielded naive, central memory, regulatory and stem-like memory CD4+ cells. Study-level points and caveats: Researchers report that Type 1 diabetes patients had moderately but significantly shorter TCRB CDR3s across all four CD4+ subsets.

The germline V gene has CDR1 MNHEY and CDR2 SMNVEV (reference sequence). The CDR3 is made up of 13 amino acids. Trimming cost V 5 bases and J 3 bases; bases outside gene matches: 3. Of the isolated RNA, all was reverse transcribed, and so the sequenced material was expressed TCRB transcripts. The repertoire was sequenced with immunoSEQ multiplex PCR; TCRdb's copy has only in-frame clones and lacks some. Here the sample spans some 240,000 clones, roughly a tenth being singletons. This TCR came from a man aged 18 to 29 in good health. The sample comprised central memory CD4+ T cells from blood. The chain is built from TRBV27 and TRBJ2-7; 8 positions match TRBD1. CDR3 coding DNA: TGTGCCAGCAGTCGACAGGGGTTCTACGAGCAGTACTTC. It yields the protein CASSRQGFYEQYF.